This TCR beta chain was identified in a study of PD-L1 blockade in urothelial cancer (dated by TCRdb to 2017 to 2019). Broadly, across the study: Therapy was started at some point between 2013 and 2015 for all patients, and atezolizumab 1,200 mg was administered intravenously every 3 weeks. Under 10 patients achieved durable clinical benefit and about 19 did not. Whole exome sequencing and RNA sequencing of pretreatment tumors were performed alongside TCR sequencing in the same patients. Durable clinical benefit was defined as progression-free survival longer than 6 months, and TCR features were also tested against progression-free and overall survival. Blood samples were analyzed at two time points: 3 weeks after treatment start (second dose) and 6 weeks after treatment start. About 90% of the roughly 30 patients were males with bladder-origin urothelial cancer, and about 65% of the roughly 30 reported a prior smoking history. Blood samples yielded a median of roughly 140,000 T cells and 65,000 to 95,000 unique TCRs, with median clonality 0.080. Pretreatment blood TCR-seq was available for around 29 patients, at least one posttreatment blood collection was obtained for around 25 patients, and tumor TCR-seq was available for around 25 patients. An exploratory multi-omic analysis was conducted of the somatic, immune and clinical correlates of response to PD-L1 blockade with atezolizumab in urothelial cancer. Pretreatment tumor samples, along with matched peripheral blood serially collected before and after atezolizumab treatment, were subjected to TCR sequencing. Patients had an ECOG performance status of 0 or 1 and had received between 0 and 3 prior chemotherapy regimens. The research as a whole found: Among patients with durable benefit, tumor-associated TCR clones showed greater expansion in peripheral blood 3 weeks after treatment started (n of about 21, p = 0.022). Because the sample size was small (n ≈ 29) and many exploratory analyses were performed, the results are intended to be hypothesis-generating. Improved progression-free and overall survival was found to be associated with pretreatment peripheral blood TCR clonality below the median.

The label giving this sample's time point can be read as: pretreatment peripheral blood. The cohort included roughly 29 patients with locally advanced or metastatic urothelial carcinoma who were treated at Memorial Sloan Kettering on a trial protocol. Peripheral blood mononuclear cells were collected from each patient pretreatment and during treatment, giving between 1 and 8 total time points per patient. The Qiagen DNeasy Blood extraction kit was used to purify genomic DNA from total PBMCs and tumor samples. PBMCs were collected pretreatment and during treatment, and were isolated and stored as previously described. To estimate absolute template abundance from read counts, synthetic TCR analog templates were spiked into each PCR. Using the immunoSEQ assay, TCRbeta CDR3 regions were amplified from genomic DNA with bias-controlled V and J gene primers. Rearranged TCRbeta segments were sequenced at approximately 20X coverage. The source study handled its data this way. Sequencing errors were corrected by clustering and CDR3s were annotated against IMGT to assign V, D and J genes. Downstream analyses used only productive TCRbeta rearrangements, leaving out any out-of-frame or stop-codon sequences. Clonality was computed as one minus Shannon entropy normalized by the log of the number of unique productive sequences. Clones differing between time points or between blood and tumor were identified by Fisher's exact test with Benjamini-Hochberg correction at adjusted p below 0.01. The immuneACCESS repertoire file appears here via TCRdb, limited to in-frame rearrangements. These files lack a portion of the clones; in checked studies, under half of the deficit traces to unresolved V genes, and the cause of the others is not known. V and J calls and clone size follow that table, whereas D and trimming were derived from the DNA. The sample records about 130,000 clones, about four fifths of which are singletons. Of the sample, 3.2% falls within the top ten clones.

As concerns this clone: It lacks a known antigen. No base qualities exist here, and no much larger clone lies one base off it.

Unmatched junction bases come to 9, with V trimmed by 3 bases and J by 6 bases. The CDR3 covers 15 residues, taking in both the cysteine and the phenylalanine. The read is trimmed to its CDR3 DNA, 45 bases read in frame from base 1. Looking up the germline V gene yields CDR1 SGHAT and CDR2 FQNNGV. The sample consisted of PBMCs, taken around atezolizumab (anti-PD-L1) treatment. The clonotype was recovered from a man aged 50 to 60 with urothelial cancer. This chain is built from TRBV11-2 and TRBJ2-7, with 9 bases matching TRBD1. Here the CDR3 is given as CASSFSAGQGGEQYF. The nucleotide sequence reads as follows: TGTGCCAGCAGCTTCTCCGCGGGACAGGGTGGCGAGCAGTACTTC.